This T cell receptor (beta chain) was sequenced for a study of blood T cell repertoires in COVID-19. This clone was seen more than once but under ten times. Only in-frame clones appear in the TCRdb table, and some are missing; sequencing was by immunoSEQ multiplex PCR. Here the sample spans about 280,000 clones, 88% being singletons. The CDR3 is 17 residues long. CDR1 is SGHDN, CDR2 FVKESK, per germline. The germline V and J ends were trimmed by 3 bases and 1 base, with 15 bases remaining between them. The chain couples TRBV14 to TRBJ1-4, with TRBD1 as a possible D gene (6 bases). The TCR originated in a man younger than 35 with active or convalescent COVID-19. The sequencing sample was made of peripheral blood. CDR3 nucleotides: TGTGCCAGCAGCCAGTTTCATGGGACAAAAACTAATGAAAAACTGTTTTTT. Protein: CASSQFHGTKTNEKLFF.